The rows below give T cell receptor beta chains drawn from one sample of a study of blood T cell repertoires in COVID-19. Produced via immunoSEQ multiplex PCR; TCRdb's table is partial and in-frame only. The repertoire has roughly 330,000 clones, roughly 83% of them found once; the top ten carry 1.6%. The sequenced sample was peripheral blood. Receptor source: a woman in her forties or fifties with acute or convalescent COVID-19. The CDR3 runs from the conserved cysteine through the conserved F or W. The D gene is left open where the match is weak. Only part of the rows carry a size: once, few, many, or a class if the clone is expanded.

clone_size j_call v_call d_call cdr3_nt cdr3_aa
. TRBJ2-1 TRBV18 TRBD2 TGTGCCAGCTCACCACGGGCAGCGGGGGGGGAGCAGTTCTTC CASSPRAAGGEQFF
. TRBJ2-2 TRBV3-1/TRBV3-2 TRBD2 TGTGCCAGCAGCCAAGGGCTAGCGGGATTCACCGGGGAGCTGTTTTTT CASSQGLAGFTGELFF
. TRBJ2-7 TRBV28 TRBD2 TGTGCCAGCATGAATTTCTCGGGGAGGGGATACGAGCAGTACTTC CASMNFSGRGYEQYF
. TRBJ2-1 TRBV6-2/TRBV6-3 . TGTGCCAGCAGTTACTGGCTGGCCAATGAGCAGTTCTTC CASSYWLANEQFF
once TRBJ2-1 TRBV11-2 TRBD1 TGTGCCAGCAGCTTAGAGAGGAACCGGGACAGGGGCAATGAGCAGTTCTTC CASSLERNRDRGNEQFF
. TRBJ1-1 TRBV2 . TGTGCCAGCAGTGAACGAGTTGGGGAGACTGAAGCTTTCTTT CASSERVGETEAFF
. TRBJ1-3 TRBV15 . TGTGCCACCAGCAGAGATAGTGATGGAAACACCATATATTTT CATSRDSDGNTIYF
. TRBJ2-7 TRBV7-3 TRBD2 TGTGCCAGCAGCTTAGCGGGAGGGCCTTACGAGCAGTACTTC CASSLAGGPYEQYF
. TRBJ1-2 TRBV28 . TGTGCCAGCAGATTTTTCCGCCAGGGGATCCCTAACTATGGCTACACCTTC CASRFFRQGIPNYGYTF
. TRBJ2-7 TRBV7-8 TRBD2 TGTGCCAGCAACCTGTCAGGGCGGGAGTACCACGAGCAGTACTTC CASNLSGREYHEQYF
. TRBJ2-7 TRBV4-2 TRBD1 TGTGCCAGCAGCCCATACCCTCGGGACAGGGGCCGCCGACGTGCGTACGAGCAGTACTTC CASSPYPRDRGRRRAYEQYF
. TRBJ2-7 TRBV19 TRBD1 TGTGCCAGTAGTATAGAGCCTGGACAGGACTTCTCCTACGAGCAGTACTTC CASSIEPGQDFSYEQYF
. TRBJ2-1 TRBV5-1 TRBD2 TGCGCCAGCACCGGGACTAGCGGGGGCTCCTACAATGAGCAGTTCTTC CASTGTSGGSYNEQFF
once TRBJ2-7 TRBV11-1 TRBD2 TGTGCCAGCAGCTTATTTCCTAGCGGGAATCAATACGAGCAGTACTTC CASSLFPSGNQYEQYF
. TRBJ2-1 TRBV29-1 TRBD2 TGCAGCGTTTGGGCTAGCGGGTACAATGAGCAGTTCTTC CSVWASGYNEQFF
. TRBJ2-7 TRBV27 . TGTGCCAGCAGTTTATCCCCCACCTACGAGCAGTACTTC CASSLSPTYEQYF
. TRBJ2-7 TRBV29-1 TRBD1 TGCAGCGTGCACACGGGACAGAGCGACGAGCAGTACTTC CSVHTGQSDEQYF
. TRBJ2-7 TRBV7-9 TRBD2 TGTGCCAGCAGCCAAACTAGCGGACCCACCTTACGAGCAAAATACTTC CASSQTSGPTLRAKYF
. TRBJ1-1 TRBV25-1 . TGTGCCAGCAGTGGGCAAAGTTCCACTGAAGCTTTCTTT CASSGQSSTEAFF
. TRBJ1-2 TRBV5-1 . TGCGCCAGCAGCGATACCAAACAGGGAGACGGCTACACCTTC CASSDTKQGDGYTF
. TRBJ2-3 TRBV7-9 TRBD1 TGTGCCAGCAGCTCAGGACAGGGTGGAGCAGATACGCAGTATTTT CASSSGQGGADTQYF
. TRBJ1-1 TRBV27 . TGTGCCAGCAGTTTAACCAGGGGCAACACTGAAGCTTTCTTT CASSLTRGNTEAFF
. TRBJ1-1 TRBV5-1 TRBD1 TGCGCCAGCAGCTTGCTACAGAGGGGGCCGAACACTGAAGCTTTCTTT CASSLLQRGPNTEAFF
. TRBJ2-6 TRBV5-1 . TGCGCCAGCAGCTTTTACAGGGCTAGTGGGGCCAACGTCCTGACTTTC CASSFYRASGANVLTF
. TRBJ1-1 TRBV11-1 . TGTGCCAGCAGCTCCCCCCCTCGAAGCGATGGGGCTTTCTTT CASSSPPRSDGAFF
. TRBJ1-5 TRBV20-1 . TGCAGTGCTAGTGGGGCTCTCCGCGAGCCCCAGCATTTT CSASGALREPQHF
few TRBJ2-2 TRBV11-3 . TGTGCCAGCAGCTTAAGGGGAAGTTTCACCGGGGAGCTGTTTTTT CASSLRGSFTGELFF
. TRBJ2-1 TRBV9 TRBD1 TGTGCCAGCAGCTTCGGGACAGCAAACTACAATGAGCAGTTCTTC CASSFGTANYNEQFF
. TRBJ2-7 TRBV2 TRBD1 TGTGCCAGCAGTGGGGGGCCCACCCGGGACAGGGGGAGTTCCTACGAGCAGTACTTC CASSGGPTRDRGSSYEQYF
. TRBJ2-2 TRBV30 . TGTGCCTGGAAGGGACTCGCAACCGGGGAGCTGTTTTTT CAWKGLATGELFF
. TRBJ2-5 TRBV12-3/TRBV12-4 . TGTGCCAGCAGCTTAGGTCGGACCCAGTACTTC CASSLGRTQYF
few TRBJ1-2 TRBV7-3 . TGTGCCAGCAGCTTACAGGCAGGGGCGGATGGCTACACCTTC CASSLQAGADGYTF
once TRBJ1-5 TRBV2 . TGTGCCAGCAGGGGCAGCACCAATCAGCCCCAGCATTTT CASRGSTNQPQHF
. TRBJ2-6 TRBV2 . TGTGCCAGCAGTGCCGGAAGAGGAGAAAACGTCCTGACTTTC CASSAGRGENVLTF
. TRBJ1-2 TRBV5-5 . TGTGCCAGCAGCTTGGGACAGATATATGGCTACACCTTC CASSLGQIYGYTF
. TRBJ1-2 TRBV5-5 TRBD1 TGTGCCAGCAGCCCAAGGGGACGGGGGACAGGGGGCAGCTATGGCTACACCTTC CASSPRGRGTGGSYGYTF
. TRBJ2-7 TRBV3-1/TRBV3-2 TRBD2 TGTGCCAGCAGCCAACCGACTAGCGGGAGGGGGGTCTACGAGCAGTACTTC CASSQPTSGRGVYEQYF
. TRBJ2-6 TRBV7-2 . TGTGCCAGCAGCTTAGCGGGGACACCGTACTCTGGGGCCAACGTCCTGACTTTC CASSLAGTPYSGANVLTF
. TRBJ1-6 TRBV30 . TGTGCCTGGAGTGTATCGGGGGGGAGCTCCTATAATTCACCCCTCCACTTT CAWSVSGGSSYNSPLHF
. TRBJ2-3 TRBV7-9 TRBD2 TGTGCCAGCCCCTTAACTAGCGGGTCGACAGATACGCAGTATTTT CASPLTSGSTDTQYF
. TRBJ1-4 TRBV10-3 . TGTGCCATCAGTGCCGGGGTGGCGACAAGAAACGAAAAACTGTTTTTT CAISAGVATRNEKLFF
. TRBJ2-7 TRBV30 TRBD2 TGTGCCTGGCAGACTAGCGGGAGGCCGACCTACGAGCAGTACTTC CAWQTSGRPTYEQYF
. TRBJ2-7 TRBV6-6 . TGTGCCACACTCGGCGGAGGGAAACTCGAGCAGTACTTC CATLGGGKLEQYF
. TRBJ1-3 TRBV5-1 TRBD1 TGCGCCAGCAGCTCCGGACAGGGCCCGCTACACTCTGGAAACACCATATATTTT CASSSGQGPLHSGNTIYF
. TRBJ2-7 TRBV24-1 TRBD2 TGTGCCACCAGTGACTCCGGGACTAGCGGGATCAACGAGCAGTACTTC CATSDSGTSGINEQYF
. TRBJ2-2 TRBV12-3/TRBV12-4 . TGTGCCACACAGTCGCGCACCGGGGAGCTGTTTTTT CATQSRTGELFF